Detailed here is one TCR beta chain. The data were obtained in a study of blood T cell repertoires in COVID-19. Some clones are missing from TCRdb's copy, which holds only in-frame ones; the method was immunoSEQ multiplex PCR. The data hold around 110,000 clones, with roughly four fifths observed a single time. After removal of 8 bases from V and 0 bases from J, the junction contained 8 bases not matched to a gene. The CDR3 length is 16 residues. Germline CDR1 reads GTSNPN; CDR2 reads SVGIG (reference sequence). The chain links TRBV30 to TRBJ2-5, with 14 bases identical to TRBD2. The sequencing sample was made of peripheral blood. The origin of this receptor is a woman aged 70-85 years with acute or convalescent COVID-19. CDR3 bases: TGTGCCGGGGGACTAGCGGGGGACCCATACCAAGAGACCCAGTACTTC. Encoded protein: CAGGLAGDPYQETQYF.